The T cell receptor (beta chain) described here comes from a study of T cells in Graves' hyperthyroidism and ophthalmopathy. Researchers took RNA transcripts and amplified the TCR beta CDR3 regions from them. With the HTBI primer set, the TCR CDR3 went through a first round of RT-PCR. TCRdb analysed the multiplex PCR reads with MiXCR anew, one entry per CDR3 protein. The repertoire consists of 350,000 to 450,000 distinct CDR3 sequences, with over 11% occurring once and the leading ten covering roughly 11%. Trimming left V 2 bases short and J 3 bases short, with 14 bases between. Germline assignment: CDR1 SGHRS and CDR2 YFSETQ. The CDR3 is 15 amino acids. Lactation, pregnancy, other autoimmune disease or uncontrolled infection led to exclusion of patients. The PBMCs were sourced from fresh peripheral blood (about 9.6 ml). General study points: The model anticipated ophthalmopathy a median around six months pre-onset. Blood held most thyroid clonotypes expanded above 0.001 frequency.

Ten or more counts support this clonotype. Its specificity is unknown. Sequencing was done on a sample of blood. This receptor was taken from a woman in her fifties or sixties with Graves' hyperthyroidism. The chain recombines TRBV5-1 with TRBJ1-1; a weak D match, TRBD1 (5 bases). CDR3 DNA sequence: TGCGCCAGCAGCTTAGGGACCACCCGCTACACTGAAGCTTTCTTT. Amino acid sequence: CASSLGTTRYTEAFF.